Following are 12 T cell receptor beta chains from one sample sequenced in a study of control samples from healthy donors and cancer patients. Sequencing used immunoSEQ multiplex PCR; TCRdb keeps in-frame clones, though not all of them. The repertoire holds under 110,000 clones, with about 89% as singletons. The sample taken for sequencing was blood. The receptor set was obtained from a man aged 25-45 years in good health.

In DNA, the CDR3 is TGCGCCAGCTCCCCCGGGACTAACACTGGGGTAGGCGAAACAGATACGCAGTATTTT. Residues: CASSPGTNTGVGETDTQYF. The chain combines TRBV10-1 with TRBJ2-3; 7 bases are a match to TRBD2. The CDR3 is 19 amino acids. With 8 bases clipped from V and 3 bases from J, the junction kept 23 bases outside the gene matches. CDR1 is WNHNN and CDR2 is SYGVQD in the germline V gene (reference sequence).

The chain recombines TRBV3-1 (or the pseudogene TRBV3-2) with TRBJ1-2; 8 bases fit TRBD1. The CDR3 is 15 amino acids. CDR1 LGHDT and CDR2 YNNKEL come from the germline V gene (reference sequence). V dropped 4 bases and J dropped 6; count of bases not matched to a gene: 10. DNA of the CDR3: TGTGCCAGCAGCCGCCTTGGTGGACAGGGACATGGCTACACCTTC. This encodes CASSRLGGQGHGYTF.

The rearrangement joins TRBV18 to TRBJ2-1; possible D gene TRBD1, 6 bases. V was cut by 2 bases and J by 1 base, with 9 bases left in between. The CDR3 has 15 amino acids. Germline loops: CDR1 KGHSH, CDR2 LQKENI. CDR3 loop: CASSPTQGSYNEQFF. CDR3 bases: TGTGCCAGCTCACCAACACAGGGATCCTACAATGAGCAGTTCTTC.

CDR3 bases: TGTGCCAGTAGTAAGGGTACCGGGACAAATAGCAATCAGCCCCAGCATTTT. This translates into CASSKGTGTNSNQPQHF. The J gene is TRBJ1-5, the V gene TRBV19; a weak D match, TRBD1 (6 bases). V lost 4 bases and J 0 bases, leaving 16 bases between the germline ends. This CDR3 is built from 17 residues. The germline gives CDR1 LNHDA, CDR2 SQIVND (reference sequence). The full variable domain, completed using reference TRBV19 and TRBJ1-5, is DGGITQSPKYLFRKEGQNVTLSCEQNLNHDAMYWYRQDPGQGLRLIYYSQIVNDFQKGDIAEGYSVSREKKESFPLTVTSAQKNPTAFYLCASSKGTGTNSNQPQHFGDGTRLSIL.

In this sample, this clone turned up a few times. The chain combines TRBV19 with TRBJ1-5; 8 bases agree with TRBD1. Looked up from germline, CDR1 is LNHDA and CDR2 is SQIVND (reference sequence). V gave up 5 bases and J gave up 6 bases; unmatched junction bases: 12. The CDR3 has 16 amino acids. The CDR3 DNA follows: TGTGCCAGTAGTGGAACAGGGGGTCGGGGTGCTCAGCCCCAGCATTTT. Translated: CASSGTGGRGAQPQHF.

This clone was seen once. The V and J genes are TRBV29-1 and TRBJ1-1; the D gene is possibly TRBD1 (6 bases). This CDR3 region has 13 residues. Trimming pared 4 bases from V and 2 bases from J, leaving 11 bases between. Per the germline V gene, CDR1 is SQVTM and CDR2 is ANQGSEA. The CDR3 loop is CSVVKQGNTEAFF. The CDR3 DNA sequence: TGCAGCGTTGTTAAACAGGGTAACACTGAAGCTTTCTTT.

V is TRBV15 and J is TRBJ2-7; maybe TRBD2 (5 bases). The CDR3 sequence is 17 residues long. Between the trimmed V and J ends, which lost 2 bases and 0 bases, there was a span of 17 bases. Germline-derived CDR1 and CDR2 are LNHNV and YYDKDF (reference sequence). The DNA for the CDR3 is TGTGCCACCAGCAGAATCGGTGGGAGCGTGAACTCCTACGAGCAGTACTTC. Its translation: CATSRIGGSVNSYEQYF.

The chain uses TRBV6-2 or TRBV6-3 and TRBJ2-2; 15 nucleotides line up with TRBD2. CDR3 size: 17 residues. J lost 12 bases, V lost 5 bases, and 13 bases had no gene match. CDR1 is MNHEY and CDR2 is SVGEGT in the germline V gene. The CDR3 coding sequence is TGTGCCAGCAGTCAATTACGGACTAGCGGGGGGGTTCCTAAGCTGTTTTTT. It codes for CASSQLRTSGGVPKLFF.

This clone was detected only a few times. The rearrangement uses TRBV4-2 and TRBJ1-2; 12 bases map to TRBD1. Germline-derived CDR1 and CDR2 are LGHNA and YNFKEQ. V shed 0 bases, J shed 7 bases, and the junction held 12 bases outside the gene matches. The CDR3 consists of 18 residues. CDR3: CASSQEFRDRGRGRGYTF. CDR3 DNA sequence: TGTGCCAGCAGCCAAGAATTCCGGGACAGGGGGCGCGGCCGTGGCTACACCTTC.

This chain links TRBV5-6 with TRBJ2-5; 9 bases agree with TRBD2. The ends lost 4 bases at V and 4 bases at J; junction bases unmatched: 11. Germline V CDR1 and CDR2: SGHDT, YYEEEE. The CDR3 contains 16 residues. The CDR3 DNA follows: TGTGCCAGCAGCCCTCATCTGTTAGCGGGAGTAGAGACCCAGTACTTC. Amino acid sequence: CASSPHLLAGVETQYF.

The gene calls are TRBV6-2 or TRBV6-3 and TRBJ2-5; D not certain. Germline V gene data show CDR1 as MNHEY and CDR2 as SVGEGT. The CDR3 contains 13 residues. Trimming stripped 5 bases from V and 7 bases from J, with 14 bases between. CDR3 nucleotide sequence: TGTGCCAGCAGTCAAGAAAGAGTGTCGACCCAGTACTTC. Translated: CASSQERVSTQYF.

This clone has a handful of counts. The gene calls are TRBV9 and TRBJ2-2, with D hard to call. Trimming pared 4 bases from V and 4 bases from J, leaving 2 bases between. CDR3 length: 11 residues. Germline V gives CDR1 SGDLS, CDR2 YYNGEE. The CDR3 sequence: CASSSTGELFF. CDR3 bases: TGTGCCAGCAGCTCCACCGGGGAGCTGTTTTTT.